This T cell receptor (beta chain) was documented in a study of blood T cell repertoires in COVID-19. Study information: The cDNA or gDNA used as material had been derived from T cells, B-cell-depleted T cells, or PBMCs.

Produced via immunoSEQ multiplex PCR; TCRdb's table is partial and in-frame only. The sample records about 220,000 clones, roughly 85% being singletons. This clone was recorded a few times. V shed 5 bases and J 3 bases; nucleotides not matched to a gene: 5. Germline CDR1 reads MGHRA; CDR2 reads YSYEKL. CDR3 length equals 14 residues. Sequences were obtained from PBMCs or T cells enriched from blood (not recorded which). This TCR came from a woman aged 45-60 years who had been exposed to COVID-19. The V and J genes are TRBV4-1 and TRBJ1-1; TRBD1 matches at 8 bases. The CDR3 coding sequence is TGCGCCAGCAGCAAGGAGGACAGGGACACTGAAGCTTTCTTT. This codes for CASSKEDRDTEAFF.